This TCR beta chain was documented in a study of response to subunit inactivated influenza vaccine. TCRdb recomputed calls from the RT-PCR reads with MiXCR, one row per CDR3 protein. The data show around 250,000 distinct CDR3 sequences, more than 10% seen once. Comments on this clonotype: As yet, its antigen is unknown.

Germline V gene data show CDR1 as ENHRY and CDR2 as SYGVKD. This CDR3 region has 15 residues. The junction had 5 bases not matched to a gene; V was cut back by 7 bases and J by 2 bases. Study results and limitations: Each seasonal flu vaccination may recruit only limited new T cells, authors suggested.

The chain links TRBV10-3 to TRBJ2-3; TRBD2 aligns across 11 bases. The sequence came from a man aged 45-60 years who received an inactivated influenza vaccine. This specimen was non-naive T cells sorted from PBMCs, taken 14 to 15 days before vaccination. The CDR3 sequence: CAIMGTSGDTDTQYF. The DNA of the CDR3 is TGTGCCATCATGGGGACTAGCGGAGACACAGATACGCAGTATTTT.